The 3 T cell receptor beta chains presented below share a single source sample, sequenced in a study of cytomegalovirus exposure and HLA in healthy donors. TCRdb's copy holds only in-frame clones and misses some; the assay was immunoSEQ multiplex PCR. The sample yields 200,000 to 300,000 clones, roughly 86% seen once. The sequencing sample was made of PBMCs. Source of these receptors: a woman aged 30 to 39 in good health and CMV-seropositive.

DNA of the CDR3: TGTGCCATCATGGGAGGATACAATGAGCAGTTCTTC. This sequence encodes CAIMGGYNEQFF. This chain uses TRBV10-3 with TRBJ2-1, with a possible D match to TRBD2 (6 bases). The ends were cut back, 7 bases at V and 4 bases at J, with 8 bases in the middle. CDR3 length equals 12 residues. Per germline, CDR1 ENHRY and CDR2 SYGVKD.

This clone was seen only once. The rearrangement links TRBV28 to TRBJ2-7; TRBD2 matches 7 bases. The length of the CDR3 is 15 residues. Germline loops: CDR1 MDHEN, CDR2 SYDVKM. The junction had 9 bases not matched to a gene; V was cut back by 4 bases and J by 3 bases. The CDR3, as DNA: TGTGCCAGCAGTTCATCCGGGACTACCAACTACGAGCAGTACTTC. Amino acids: CASSSSGTTNYEQYF.

This clone showed up just once. The chain uses TRBV6-5 and TRBJ2-7; D possibly corresponds to TRBD1 (6 bases). V lost 6 bases and J 4 bases, leaving 16 bases between the germline ends. CDR1 is MNHEY, CDR2 SVGAGI, per germline. The CDR3 spans 14 residues. In DNA form, the CDR3 reads TGTGCCAGCAGACCGACAGGAGGTCGTTACGAGCAGTACTTC. Protein: CASRPTGGRYEQYF.